The 19 T cell receptor beta chains in this list originate from one sample, sequenced in a study of PD-1 blockade in classical Hodgkin lymphoma. The method was immunoSEQ multiplex PCR; TCRdb's version includes in-frame clones alone and lacks a portion of them. The repertoire holds over 10,000 clones, with roughly 80% as singletons. Each patient's relapse followed autologous stem cell transplantation, and brentuximab vedotin exposure varied. Sequencing used peripheral blood mononuclear cells (PBMCs), obtained at baseline. These receptors came from a human donor with classical Hodgkin lymphoma.

V usage is TRBV6-1 and J usage is TRBJ1-6; D is possibly TRBD1 (5 bases). The germline CDR1 and CDR2 sequences are MNHNS and SASEGT. The V end was cut by 6 bases, the J end by 6 bases, with 6 bases between. The CDR3 is made up of 12 amino acids. CDR3 loop: CASSRVNSPLHF. The CDR3 DNA is TGTGCCAGCAGCAGGGTTAATTCACCCCTCCACTTT.

This chain uses TRBV5-1 with TRBJ2-7, with D tentatively TRBD1 (6 bases). CDR1 and CDR2 (germline): SGHRS, YFSETQ. This CDR3 contains 11 residues. V was shortened by 7 bases and J by 4 bases, with 9 bases between the two germline ends. CDR3 residues: CASRDIYEQYF. CDR3 DNA: TGCGCCAGCCGGGACATTTACGAGCAGTACTTC.

J is TRBJ2-5 and V is TRBV29-1, with D possibly called TRBD1 or TRBD2 (6 bases each). Trimming stripped 7 bases from V and 4 bases from J, with 13 bases between. This CDR3 region has 12 residues. The germline V gene encodes CDR1 SQVTM and CDR2 ANQGSEA. The CDR3 region is CSGSGAPETQYF. Here the CDR3 DNA reads TGCAGCGGTTCGGGGGCCCCAGAGACCCAGTACTTC.

V gene TRBV5-5 combines with J gene TRBJ1-1; D is ambiguous. Trimming removed 0 bases from V and 0 bases from J, with 12 bases in between. Per germline, CDR1 SGHKS and CDR2 YYEKEE (reference sequence). The CDR3 covers 16 residues. The chain's CDR3 is CASSLGGGTLNTEAFF. Written as DNA, the CDR3 is TGTGCCAGCAGCTTGGGTGGCGGAACGTTGAACACTGAAGCTTTCTTT.

The chain has TRBV30 and TRBJ1-2; no firm D call. This CDR3 region has 12 residues. Trimming stripped 0 bases from V and 7 bases from J, with 9 bases between. CDR1 is GTSNPN and CDR2 is SVGIG in the germline V gene (reference sequence). CDR3 in amino acids: CAWSVGGGGYTF. The CDR3 region has the DNA TGTGCCTGGAGTGTCGGTGGCGGTGGCTACACCTTC.

CDR3 region: CASSPRQAYEQYF. CDR3 DNA: TGTGCCAGCTCACCCAGACAGGCCTACGAGCAGTACTTC. The chain is built from TRBV18 and TRBJ2-7, with a tentative D call TRBD1 (6 bases). The germline V and J ends were trimmed by 3 bases and 2 bases, with 8 bases remaining between them. This CDR3 region has 13 residues. Per germline, CDR1 KGHSH and CDR2 LQKENI.

The chain carries TRBV6-1 and TRBJ2-2; 8 bases map to TRBD2. V gave up 4 bases and J gave up 4 bases; unmatched junction bases: 8. The CDR3 extends over 16 amino acids. Germline-derived CDR1 and CDR2 are MNHNS and SASEGT. The CDR3 protein is CASSALSGSGTGELFF. CDR3 in DNA: TGTGCCAGCAGTGCCCTCAGCGGGAGCGGCACCGGGGAGCTGTTTTTT.

This chain uses TRBV29-1 with TRBJ2-3; D remains ambiguous. CDR1 is SQVTM, CDR2 ANQGSEA, per germline. The CDR3 sequence is 12 residues long. Trimming took off 6 bases at V and 4 bases at J, with 11 bases between the two ends. CDR3: CSVEETADTQYF. In nucleotides, the CDR3 is TGCAGCGTAGAGGAGACCGCAGATACGCAGTATTTT.

This chain connects TRBV30 to TRBJ1-5, with D possibly being TRBD1 (6 bases). Trimming took off 2 bases at V and 1 base at J, with 12 bases between the two ends. The CDR3 has 15 residues. The germline gives CDR1 GTSNPN, CDR2 SVGIG (reference sequence). DNA of the CDR3: TGTGCCTGGAGTTCCGGGGGGGCCAGCAATCAGCCCCAGCATTTT. Protein sequence: CAWSSGGASNQPQHF.

This clone was counted between two and nine times. This chain joins TRBV5-1 and TRBJ2-4; D ambiguous. V was trimmed by 5 bases and J by 6 bases, leaving 15 bases between them. This CDR3 is 14 amino acids long. In germline, CDR1 is SGHRS, CDR2 YFSETQ. The CDR3 nucleotides read TGCGCCAGCAGTGGACCCCCTTGGGGAAACATTCAGTACTTC. It encodes CASSGPPWGNIQYF.

This chain uses TRBV6-1 with TRBJ2-7; 8 bases align to TRBD2. The CDR3 runs to 16 residues. Trimming cost V 0 bases and J 6 bases; bases outside gene matches: 10. Germline CDR1 reads MNHNS; CDR2 reads SASEGT. The CDR3 DNA reads as TGTGCCAGCAGTGAAGCGTTCCCGGGAGGGCCTGGCGAGCAGTACTTC. It encodes CASSEAFPGGPGEQYF.

V and J are TRBV11-2 and TRBJ1-4, with 9 bases matching TRBD1. The junction had 1 base not matched to a gene; V was cut back by 9 bases and J by 5 bases. CDR1 and CDR2 (germline): SGHAT, FQNNGV. The CDR3 sequence is 12 residues long. The CDR3 sequence is CASGTGNEKLFF. The CDR3 region has the DNA TGTGCCAGTGGGACAGGGAATGAAAAACTGTTTTTT.

J is TRBJ1-2 and V is TRBV19; D remains unclear. V lost 3 bases, J lost 0 bases, and 5 bases lay in between. The CDR3 spans 13 residues. Germline-derived CDR1 and CDR2 are LNHDA and SQIVND (reference sequence). CDR3 bases: TGTGCCAGTAGTATCGGGACTAACTATGGCTACACCTTC. Its translation is CASSIGTNYGYTF.

The rearrangement joins TRBV10-3 to TRBJ1-1, with TRBD1 as a possible D gene (6 bases). Germline loops: CDR1 ENHRY, CDR2 SYGVKD. The CDR3 totals 12 residues. Trimming stripped 6 bases from V and 2 bases from J, with 7 bases between. As DNA, the CDR3 is TGTGCCATCAGGACAGGTAACACTGAAGCTTTCTTT. It translates to CAIRTGNTEAFF.

This clone is labeled as large. The junction does not match germline at one end; this may be a read error. V is TRBV25-1 and J is TRBJ2-7, with D perhaps matching TRBD1 (5 bases). The CDR3 runs 12 residues. Looked up from germline, CDR1 is MGHDK and CDR2 is SYGVNS. The CDR3 region is CASSLNPTDRHF. The CDR3 DNA reads as TGTGCCAGCAGCTTGAACCCGACAGACCGGCACTTC.

In its sample, this clone was seen a few times. The chain recombines TRBV7-9 with TRBJ1-5, with 10 positions matching TRBD1. Germline lookup yields CDR1 SEHNR and CDR2 FQNEAQ (reference sequence). The CDR3 spans 16 residues. J lost 5 bases, V lost 5 bases, and 9 bases had no gene match. CDR3 bases: TGTGCCAGCAGCGGACAGAGCGGGACAGGGGATCAGCCCCAGCATTTT. It is translated as CASSGQSGTGDQPQHF.

The chain uses TRBV2 and TRBJ1-4; 8 bases agree with TRBD1. Germline assignment: CDR1 SNHLY and CDR2 FYNNEI. CDR3 size: 15 residues. V was pared by 6 bases and J by 3 bases, with 6 bases of the junction left unmatched. As DNA, the CDR3 is TGTGCCAGCAGGGACAGGGAGGTTCCTAATGAAAAACTGTTTTTT. As protein: CASRDREVPNEKLFF.

The chain combines TRBV10-3 with TRBJ1-4, with no clear D. Trimming shortened V by 3 bases and J by 10 bases, and 6 bases separated the two germline ends. Germline CDR1 is ENHRY and CDR2 is SYGVKD. This CDR3 is built from 11 residues. Here the CDR3 reads CAISDSGKLFF. The DNA for the CDR3 is TGTGCCATCAGTGATAGTGGAAAACTGTTTTTT.

The chain is built from TRBV6-6 and TRBJ2-4, with no clear D. Between the trimmed V and J ends, which lost 6 bases and 6 bases, there was a span of 6 bases. CDR3 length equals 11 residues. The germline V gene has CDR1 MNHNY and CDR2 SVGAGI (reference sequence). The CDR3 region is CASSSRNIQYF. CDR3 in DNA: TGTGCCAGCAGCTCCCGAAACATTCAGTACTTC.